This paragraph reports one TCR beta chain. Its antigen is not known. This sample is part of a study of CD8 T cells in ankylosing spondylitis. Points from the study as a whole: Seemingly distinctive of ankylosing spondylitis blood was a TCR beta motif formed by eight highly homologous variants.

Making use of molecular barcodes, quantitative 5'-RACE generated TCR beta libraries. TCRdb used MiXCR to reprocess the 5' RACE reads, holding one entry per CDR3 protein. This table holds 200,000 to 250,000 distinct CDR3 sequences, 7% to 8% found once. This CDR3 is 17 amino acids long. The V gene's germline CDR1 is LGHDT and CDR2 YNNKEL (reference sequence). With 7 bases removed from V and 2 bases from J, the gap between germline ends came to 22 bases. Input material: blood, either unsorted or a sorted T cell fraction (not recorded which). The TCR sequence derives from a male donor with ankylosing spondylitis. The rearrangement uses TRBV3-1 and TRBJ2-3; possible D gene TRBD2, 6 bases. The CDR3 sequence: CASTPWGSGRDTDTQYF. The CDR3 coding sequence is TGTGCCAGCACCCCCTGGGGGAGCGGGCGAGACACAGATACGCAGTATTTT.